One and the same sample provided the 32 T cell receptor beta chains below, sequenced in a study of molecular identifiers for immune sequencing clone quantification. TCRdb used MiXCR to reprocess the PCR reads, holding one entry per CDR3 protein. The table shows hundreds of thousands of distinct CDR3 sequences, with approximately 24% occurring only once. The sequenced material came from naive CD8+ T cells from blood, with Jurkat cell RNA spiked in. Subset: FACS-sorted CD8+CD4-CCR7+CD45RA+ naive T cells. The origin of the receptors is a human donor in good health. Some libraries in this study had Jurkat cell RNA spiked in.

This clonotype has only a few counts. This may stem from a read error, because a much larger clone lies one nucleotide away. The J gene is TRBJ1-5, the V gene TRBV7-2; 7 nucleotides align to TRBD1. Germline V gives CDR1 SGHTA, CDR2 FQGNSA. CDR3 size: 15 residues. The CDR3 protein is CAGSEGTDSNQPQHF. As DNA, the CDR3 is TGTGCCGGCAGCGAAGGGACAGATAGCAATCAGCCCCAGCATTTT.

This clonotype has a single count. The conserved phenylalanine or tryptophan is not found at the CDR3 terminus, so this likely reflects a read error. V is TRBV2 and J is TRBJ1-5; 9 positions agree with TRBD1. Germline values: CDR1 SNHLY, CDR2 FYNNEI. CDR3 length: 13 amino acids. The J segment lost 5 bases and the V segment lost 6 bases, leaving 2 bases of the junction unmatched. The CDR3: CASRGQGYQPQHY. In DNA, the CDR3 is TGTGCCAGCAGGGGACAGGGCTATCAGCCCCAGCATTAT.

In this sample, this clonotype turned up many times. The rearrangement links TRBV12-3 or TRBV12-4 to TRBJ1-5, with 7 bases that match TRBD1. The CDR3 sequence is 14 residues long. J gave up 5 bases and V 7 bases, and 8 bases lay outside the gene matches. The CDR3 DNA reads TGTGCCAGCACCCCAGGGACAGTAGATCAGCCCCAGCATTTT. It is translated as CASTPGTVDQPQHF.

This clonotype was seen repeatedly, ten times or more. The CDR3 bases are TGTGCCAGCAGCCCACTACTAGCGGGGGAATTCACAGATACGCAGTATTTT. Amino acid sequence: CASSPLLAGEFTDTQYF. The chain employs TRBV7-9 and TRBJ2-3; 11 nucleotides line up with TRBD2. The length of the CDR3 is 17 residues. The V segment lost 5 bases and the J segment 2 bases; nucleotides outside the gene matches: 9. Germline lookup yields CDR1 SEHNR and CDR2 FQNEAQ (reference sequence). The complete variable domain, with remaining parts taken from reference TRBV7-9 and TRBJ2-3, reads DTGVSQNPRHKITKRGQNVTFRCDPISEHNRLYWYRQTLGQGPEFLTYFQNEAQLEKSRLLSDRFSAERPKGSFSTLEIQRTEQGDSAMYLCASSPLLAGEFTDTQYFGPGTRLTVL.

In its sample, this clonotype was seen many times. J is TRBJ2-3 and V is TRBV4-3; tentatively, D is TRBD2 (6 bases). The V gene's germline CDR1 is LGHNA and CDR2 YSLEER. The CDR3 consists of 16 residues. The V gene lost 1 base and the J gene lost 0 bases, with 11 bases spanning the gap. The DNA of the CDR3 is TGCGCCAGCAGCCAAGCCTCCGGGACTAGCACAGATACGCAGTATTTT. This sequence encodes CASSQASGTSTDTQYF.

This clonotype was recorded many times. The J gene is TRBJ1-5, the V gene TRBV12-3 or TRBV12-4, with TRBD1 identical over 8 bases. The CDR3 is 15 amino acids. After removal of 3 bases from V and 3 bases from J, the junction contained 4 bases not matched to a gene. The CDR3 protein is CASSFGQGINQPQHF. The CDR3 DNA reads TGTGCCAGCAGTTTTGGACAGGGCATCAATCAGCCCCAGCATTTT.

This clonotype was counted a few times. V usage is TRBV3-1 and J usage is TRBJ1-1; perhaps TRBD1 as D (5 bases). Germline V lookup: CDR1 LGHDT, CDR2 YNNKEL (reference sequence). V lost 4 bases and J lost 0, with 24 bases in between. CDR3 length: 19 amino acids. The CDR3 bases are TGTGCCAGCAGCCCAGGTGGGGGAGGGATCTCGACAATGAACACTGAAGCTTTCTTT. Its translation is CASSPGGGGISTMNTEAFF.

This clonotype has just a few counts. This CDR3 is missing its conserved last phenylalanine or tryptophan, likely due to a read error. This chain links TRBV20-1 with TRBJ2-5; TRBD2 matches 9 bases. The germline CDR1 and CDR2 sequences are DFQATT and SNEGSKA (reference sequence). This CDR3 has 16 residues. V shed 1 base and J 5 bases; nucleotides not matched to a gene: 11. The CDR3, as DNA: TGCAGTGCTAGAGCTGCGGGAGGGCCCTCGGGGGAGACCCAGTACCTC. Its translation: CSARAAGGPSGETQYL.

In its sample, this clonotype was seen many times. The chain employs TRBV20-1 and TRBJ2-3; no definite D call. Germline values: CDR1 DFQATT, CDR2 SNEGSKA (reference sequence). The length of the CDR3 is 14 residues. V lost 2 bases to trimming and J lost 6 bases, with 15 bases between them. Here the CDR3 reads CSARNPVLPDTQYF. The CDR3 region has the DNA TGCAGTGCTAGAAACCCCGTACTACCTGATACGCAGTATTTT.

This clonotype has a count of ten or more. The chain links TRBV20-1 to TRBJ2-7; 8 nucleotides match TRBD1. Germline V gives CDR1 DFQATT, CDR2 SNEGSKA (reference sequence). This CDR3 spans 16 amino acids. V lost 0 bases, J lost 2 bases, and 9 bases stayed unmatched. The CDR3: CSARDSSRQGPYEQYF. The CDR3 nucleotides are TGCAGTGCTAGAGATAGCTCGAGACAGGGGCCCTACGAGCAGTACTTC.

As regards this clonotype: A junction end diverges from the germline sequence, so it may reflect a read error. The chain joins TRBV7-2 to TRBJ2-7, with D uncertain. Germline V gene data show CDR1 as SGHTA and CDR2 as FQGNSA. This CDR3 has 13 amino acids. This CDR3 reads CASSRTASYGQYF. The CDR3 nucleotides are TGTGCCAGCAGCCGGACGGCGTCCTACGGGCAGTACTTC. The full variable domain, rest sourced from reference TRBV7-2 and TRBJ2-7, is GAGVSQSPSNKVTEKGKDVELRCDPISGHTALYWYRQSLGQGLEFLIYFQGNSAPDKSGLPSDRFSAERTGGSVSTLTIQRTQQEDSAVYLCASSRTASYGQYFGPGTRLTVT.

The chain couples TRBV4-1 to TRBJ2-7; 9 nucleotides align to TRBD2. V shed 5 bases and J 5 bases; nucleotides not matched to a gene: 10. The CDR3 length is 15 residues. Germline assignment: CDR1 MGHRA and CDR2 YSYEKL. The CDR3 is CASSGLAGVMNEQYF. In DNA form, the CDR3 reads TGCGCCAGCAGCGGATTAGCGGGAGTGATGAACGAGCAGTACTTC.

This clonotype has a count of ten or more. The chain joins TRBV20-1 to TRBJ2-7; tentatively, D is TRBD1 or TRBD2 (5 bases each). CDR3 length: 13 amino acids. Germline V gene sequence: CDR1 DFQATT, CDR2 SNEGSKA (reference sequence). V dropped 6 bases and J dropped 3 bases, with 15 bases sitting between them. CDR3 in amino acids: CSADEGLSYEQYF. Written as DNA, the CDR3 is TGCAGTGCCGACGAGGGGCTAAGCTACGAGCAGTACTTC.

V usage is TRBV2 and J usage is TRBJ1-2; 12 positions agree with TRBD1. The CDR3 is 14 residues long. From germline, CDR1 is SNHLY and CDR2 FYNNEI. Unmatched junction bases numbered 5, after V lost 4 bases and J lost 8 bases. The CDR3 sequence: CASSGGQGARGYTF. CDR3 DNA: TGTGCCAGCAGTGGGGGACAGGGGGCGCGCGGCTACACCTTC.

This clonotype was detected many times. The V gene is TRBV27, the J gene TRBJ2-2; D is possibly TRBD2 (6 bases). This CDR3 is built from 15 residues. Germline V lookup: CDR1 MNHEY, CDR2 SMNVEV (reference sequence). V shed 3 bases and J shed 5 bases, with 13 bases lying between them. CDR3 protein: CASSFFGGQTGELFF. CDR3 DNA: TGTGCCAGCAGTTTTTTCGGGGGTCAGACCGGGGAGCTGTTTTTT.

This clonotype was counted ten times or more. This chain links TRBV4-1 with TRBJ1-1, with no clear D. Trimming took off 1 base at V and 4 bases at J, with 10 bases between the two ends. Germline V CDR1 and CDR2: MGHRA, YSYEKL. CDR3 size: 14 residues. The DNA of the CDR3 is TGCGCCAGCAGCCAAGTGGGAGTTGGCACTGAAGCTTTCTTT. It codes for CASSQVGVGTEAFF.

This clonotype was detected only a few times. A much larger clonotype is one base distant, so this may be a read error. V and J are TRBV30 and TRBJ2-7; D gene ambiguous. The CDR3 contains 11 residues. The germline V gene encodes CDR1 GTSNPN and CDR2 SVGIG (reference sequence). Trimming left V 1 base short and J 0 bases short, with 1 base between. The CDR3 loop is CAWSASYEQYF. Written as DNA, the CDR3 is TGTGCCTGGAGTGCCTCCTACGAGCAGTACTTC. The full variable domain, in which reference TRBV30 and TRBJ2-7 provide the parts outside the CDR3, is SQTIHQWPATLVQPVGSPLSLECTVEGTSNPNLYWYRQAAGRGLQLLFYSVGIGQISSEVPQNLSASRPQDRQFILSSKKLLLSDSGFYLCAWSASYEQYFGPGTRLTVT.

This clonotype was detected a few times. CDR3 nucleotide sequence: TGTGCCAGTAGTATATTGGGCACAGATACGCAGTATTTT. The encoded protein is CASSILGTDTQYF. The chain couples TRBV19 to TRBJ2-3, with unresolved D. Germline V gives CDR1 LNHDA, CDR2 SQIVND (reference sequence). The CDR3 is made up of 13 amino acids. V dropped 2 bases and J dropped 1 base, with 4 bases sitting between them.

The rearrangement joins TRBV20-1 to TRBJ1-1; TRBD1 is a possible D gene (5 bases). The CDR3 length is 13 residues. Germline assignment: CDR1 DFQATT and CDR2 SNEGSKA (reference sequence). CDR3 sequence (DNA): TGCAGCCCATTCGGACAATCAAACACTGAAGCTTTCTTT. This gives the protein CSPFGQSNTEAFF.

As to this clonotype: A junction end diverges from the germline sequence, so it may reflect a read error. The gene calls are TRBV7-9 and TRBJ1-5; D is undetermined. CDR1 and CDR2 (germline): SEHNR, FQNEAQ (reference sequence). This CDR3 has 14 residues. The CDR3 DNA reads TGTGCCAGCAGCCCCGATGGCAGCAATCAGCCCCAGCGTTTT. It yields the protein CASSPDGSNQPQRF. The full variable domain, its missing parts supplied by reference TRBV7-9 and TRBJ1-5, is DTGVSQNPRHKITKRGQNVTFRCDPISEHNRLYWYRQTLGQGPEFLTYFQNEAQLEKSRLLSDRFSAERPKGSFSTLEIQRTEQGDSAMYLCASSPDGSNQPQRFGDGTRLSIL.

This clonotype was seen many times. The chain uses TRBV6-6 and TRBJ2-5; 9 bases align to TRBD1. V lost 7 bases and J lost 9; bases outside the gene matches: 9. From germline, CDR1 is MNHNY and CDR2 SVGAGI (reference sequence). The CDR3 has 13 amino acids. CDR3 residues: CASNRDREGAQYF. CDR3 coding DNA: TGTGCCAGCAACCGGGACAGGGAAGGGGCCCAGTACTTC.

In regard to this clonotype: The junction departs from germline at one end; a sequencing error may be responsible. J is TRBJ2-7 and V is TRBV3-1; the match to TRBD2 covers 10 bases. Germline CDR1 reads LGHDT; CDR2 reads YNNKEL (reference sequence). The CDR3 is 13 amino acids. DNA of the CDR3: TGTGTCAGCAGACTTGGACTAGCGGTTCGGCAGTACTTC. Its protein is CVSRLGLAVRQYF.

This clonotype was detected once. The CDR3 DNA follows: TGTGCCAGCAGTCAGCTTTCATTTATACAAGAGACCCAGTACTTC. Encoded protein: CASSQLSFIQETQYF. This sequence joins TRBV27 and TRBJ2-5; D unresolved. V was clipped by 5 bases and J by 2 bases, with 15 bases between them. Germline V CDR1 and CDR2: MNHEY, SMNVEV (reference sequence). This CDR3 is built from 15 residues.

This clonotype was observed at least ten times. The V gene is TRBV29-1, the J gene TRBJ2-2; D call uncertain. V was clipped by 3 bases and J by 6 bases, with 17 bases between them. CDR1 is SQVTM and CDR2 is ANQGSEA in the germline V gene. The CDR3 totals 15 residues. This CDR3 reads CSVEVNGQASGELFF. CDR3 nucleotide sequence: TGCAGCGTTGAGGTAAACGGCCAAGCCTCCGGGGAGCTGTTTTTT.

This clonotype was seen more than once but under ten times. A much larger clone differs from this one at a single base, so this may be a read error. The CDR3 nucleotides read TGTGCCAGCAGGAAGAAGGATTCCTACGAGCAGTACTTC. It yields the protein CASRKKDSYEQYF. The chain uses TRBV6-5 and TRBJ2-7; no clear D gene. The V gene lost 6 bases and the J gene lost 1 base, with 10 bases spanning the gap. Germline assignment: CDR1 MNHEY and CDR2 SVGAGI. The CDR3 is 13 amino acids.

About this clonotype itself: A read error is possible here, since a much larger clone lies one base away. The rearrangement links TRBV11-2 to TRBJ2-5; D possibly uses TRBD1 or TRBD2 (6 bases each). V was pared by 0 bases and J by 5 bases, with 22 bases between. The CDR3 length is 18 residues. Germline CDR1 is SGHAT and CDR2 is FQNNGV. Here the CDR3 reads CASSLDKFTGGMEETQYF. CDR3 DNA: TGTGCCAGCAGCTTAGATAAGTTCACCGGGGGCATGGAGGAGACCCAGTACTTC. The variable domain in full, completed from reference TRBV11-2 and TRBJ2-5, reads EAGVAQSPRYKIIEKRQSVAFWCNPISGHATLYWYQQILGQGPKLLIQFQNNGVVDDSQLPKDRFSAERLKGVDSTLKIQPAKLEDSAVYLCASSLDKFTGGMEETQYFGPGTRLLVL.

As concerns this clonotype: This may be a read error: a much more frequent sequence differs by one nucleotide. The rearrangement uses TRBV27 and TRBJ1-5; TRBD1 is a possible D gene (5 bases). CDR1 and CDR2 from the germline V gene are MNHEY and SMNVEV (reference sequence). This CDR3 spans 14 amino acids. V was pared by 5 bases and J by 6 bases, with 14 bases between. CDR3 sequence reads: CASSRQGRTQPQHF. The CDR3 DNA follows: TGTGCCAGCAGTCGGCAGGGCCGGACTCAGCCCCAGCATTTT.

The chain joins TRBV19 to TRBJ1-1; D is undetermined. The V gene's germline CDR1 is LNHDA and CDR2 SQIVND (reference sequence). The CDR3 runs 12 residues. V lost 4 bases to trimming and J lost 6 bases, with 9 bases between them. DNA of the CDR3: TGTGCCAGTAGTACTAAAGGCCCTGAAGCTTTCTTT. Protein sequence: CASSTKGPEAFF.

This clonotype has more than one count but fewer than ten. The chain couples TRBV20-1 to TRBJ2-3; 15 bases fit TRBD2. This CDR3 region has 18 residues. V was clipped by 1 base and J by 3 bases; unmatched bases: 8. Germline V gene data show CDR1 as DFQATT and CDR2 as SNEGSKA (reference sequence). The CDR3 bases are TGCAGTGCTAGAGCCCGGACTAGCGGGGGGGCATTAACAGATACGCAGTATTTT. This sequence encodes CSARARTSGGALTDTQYF.

As concerns this clonotype: At one of its ends the junction is not consistent with the germline gene, which may arise from a read error. The chain couples TRBV4-3 to TRBJ1-5; D is unclear. Germline CDR1 reads LGHNA; CDR2 reads YSLEER. The CDR3 extends over 15 amino acids. This CDR3 reads CASRQDPDRYQPPHF. The CDR3, as DNA: TGCGCCAGCCGCCAAGATCCCGACCGTTATCAGCCCCCGCATTTT.

In its sample, this clonotype was seen many times. J is TRBJ2-7 and V is TRBV6-6; 9 nucleotides line up with TRBD1. CDR1 and CDR2 from the germline V gene are MNHNY and SVGAGI (reference sequence). The CDR3 contains 14 residues. Trimming cost V 8 bases and J 5 bases; bases outside gene matches: 10. DNA of the CDR3: TGTGCCAGCTACACCCCGGGACAGGGCCACGAGCAGTACTTC. It is translated as CASYTPGQGHEQYF.

On this clonotype itself: This sequence may be a read error, since a much larger clone differs from it by one base. V and J are TRBV6-5 and TRBJ1-1; D is unresolved. Trimming stripped 5 bases from V and 5 bases from J, with 18 bases between. Per germline, CDR1 MNHEY and CDR2 SVGAGI. This CDR3 is 15 amino acids long. In nucleotides, the CDR3 is TGTGCCAGCAGTCGTCACGACCTGGGTCTTACTGAAGCTTTCTTT. Its translation: CASSRHDLGLTEAFF.